This T cell receptor beta chain is drawn from a study of T cell responses to AZD1222 COVID-19 vaccine. Study-level findings and limits: Only after the peak T cell response were repertoires sampled.

Pooled in the analysis were second doses at about 4 or about 12 weeks. TCRdb's copy holds only in-frame clones and misses some; the assay was immunoSEQ multiplex PCR. The sample has 90,000 to 120,000 clones; nearly 90% are singletons. Notes on this clone: Its specificity is not known.

CDR1 SQVTM and CDR2 ANQGSEA come from the germline V gene. CDR3 size: 15 residues. Trimming took 0 bases from V and 3 from J; bases not matched to a gene: 5. This clonotype was sampled from an adult who received the AZD1222 COVID-19 vaccine. This chain links TRBV29-1 with TRBJ2-7; 10 positions match TRBD1. The starting material was peripheral blood, obtained 28 days after the second AZD1222 dose. The CDR3 region has the DNA TGCAGCGTTGAAGACCCGGGACAGGGGATCTACGAGCAGTACTTC. Protein product: CSVEDPGQGIYEQYF.